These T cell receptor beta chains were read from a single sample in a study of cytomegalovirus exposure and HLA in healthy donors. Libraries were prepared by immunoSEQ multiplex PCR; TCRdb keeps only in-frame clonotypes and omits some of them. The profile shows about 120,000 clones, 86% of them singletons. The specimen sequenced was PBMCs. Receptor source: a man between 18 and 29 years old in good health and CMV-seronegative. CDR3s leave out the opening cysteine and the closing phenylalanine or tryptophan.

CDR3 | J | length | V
ASSLWGDRGSQETQY | TRBJ2-5 | 15 | TRBV5-1
ASSISQPPAQH | TRBJ1-5 | 11 | TRBV19
ASIRDTSNTGELF | TRBJ2-2 | 13 | TRBV5-1
ASSPRGQAEKLF | TRBJ1-4 | 12 | TRBV6-5
ASSRLGQTAEAF | TRBJ1-1 | 12 | TRBV5-4
ASSPARTGKTGELF | TRBJ2-2 | 14 | TRBV18
ATSSLGGGLDTQY | TRBJ2-3 | 13 | TRBV15
AWRRDRGLTPNTEAF | TRBJ1-1 | 15 | TRBV30
ASSLGEGMAEAF | TRBJ1-1 | 12 | TRBV27
ASSLAPSGGAEEQY | TRBJ2-7 | 14 | TRBV5-1
SVVGTSGYEQF | TRBJ2-1 | 11 | TRBV29-1
ASSIAGADYEQY | TRBJ2-7 | 12 | TRBV19
ASSLEGAHTGELF | TRBJ2-2 | 13 | TRBV5-5
AWSSGGRQPQH | TRBJ1-5 | 11 | TRBV30
ASSLVGGGRGETQY | TRBJ2-5 | 14 | TRBV5-1